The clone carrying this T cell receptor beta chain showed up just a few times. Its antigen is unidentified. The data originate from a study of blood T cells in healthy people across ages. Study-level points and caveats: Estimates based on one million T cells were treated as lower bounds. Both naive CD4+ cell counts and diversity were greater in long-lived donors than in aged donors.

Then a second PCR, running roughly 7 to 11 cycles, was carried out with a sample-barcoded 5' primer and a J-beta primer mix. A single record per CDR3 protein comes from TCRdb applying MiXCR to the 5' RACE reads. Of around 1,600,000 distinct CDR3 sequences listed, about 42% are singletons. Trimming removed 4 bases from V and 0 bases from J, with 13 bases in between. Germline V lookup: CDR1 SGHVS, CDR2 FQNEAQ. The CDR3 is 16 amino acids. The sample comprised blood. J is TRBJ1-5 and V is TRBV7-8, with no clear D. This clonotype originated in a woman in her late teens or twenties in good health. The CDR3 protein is CASSSQADLSNQPQHF. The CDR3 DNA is TGTGCCAGCAGCTCTCAGGCCGACCTTAGCAATCAGCCCCAGCATTTT.